This T cell receptor beta chain appears in the sequencing data of a study of shared clonotypes between healthy human individuals. The CDR3 sequence is 13 residues long. Germline assignment: CDR1 SGHAT and CDR2 FQNNGV. As to this clone: Its antigen is not known. One end of the junction fails to match germline, which may point to a read error. The same CDR3 is also encoded by other DNA sequences in this sample.

Overall study results and limits: Across subsets, estimated richness was generally greater for naive than for memory populations.

Libraries were prepared by immunoSEQ multiplex PCR; TCRdb keeps only in-frame clonotypes and omits some of them. Of over a million clones listed, 78% were seen once; the top ten hold about 0.52%. V gene TRBV11-2 combines with J gene TRBJ1-5; D ambiguous. The receptor's source is a man younger than 30 in good health. Some clones in this sample may be carry-over from other donors' samples. The material sequenced was memory CD4+ T cells from PBMCs. Subset described: CD45RA-negative fraction. The CDR3 loop is CASSPRRDQPQHF. The CDR3 DNA sequence: TGCGCCAGCAGCCCGCGAAGGGATCAGCCCCAGCATTTT.